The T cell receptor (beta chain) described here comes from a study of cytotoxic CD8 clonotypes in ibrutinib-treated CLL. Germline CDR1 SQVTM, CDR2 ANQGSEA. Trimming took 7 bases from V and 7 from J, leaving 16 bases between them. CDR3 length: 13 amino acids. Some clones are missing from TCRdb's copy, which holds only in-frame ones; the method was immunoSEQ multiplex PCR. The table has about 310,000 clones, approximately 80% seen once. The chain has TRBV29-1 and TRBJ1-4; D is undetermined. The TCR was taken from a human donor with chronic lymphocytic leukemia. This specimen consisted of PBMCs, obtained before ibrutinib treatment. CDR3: CSGLSRFSEKLFF. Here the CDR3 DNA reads TGCAGCGGTCTTTCGCGGTTTTCTGAAAAACTGTTTTTT.